This TCR beta chain was recovered during a study of blood T cells in healthy people across ages. General observations from the study: With age, beta diversity per million T cells declined roughly linearly, significantly by 40.

Germline V gene data show CDR1 as SGHTA and CDR2 as FQGNSA. Trimming took 1 base from V and 4 from J, leaving 10 bases between them. This CDR3 contains 14 residues. To note about this clonotype: What it binds is unknown.

Next came a second PCR, run for roughly 6 to 11 cycles, which used a sample-barcoded 5' primer along with a J-beta primer mix. MiXCR was run by TCRdb on the 5' RACE reads, yielding one entry per CDR3 protein. The sample has roughly 800,000 distinct CDR3 sequences; approximately 55% are singletons. The sample was blood. This clonotype was obtained from a man at least 80 years old in good health. This chain uses TRBV7-2 with TRBJ1-2, with unresolved D. CDR3 coding DNA: TGTGCCAGCAGCTTAGTTCTGGATTCCTATGGCTACACCTTC. Protein product: CASSLVLDSYGYTF.